This T cell receptor (beta chain) comes out of a study of T cells in Graves' hyperthyroidism and ophthalmopathy. Study-level results: The majority of expanded thyroid clonotypes above 0.001 also appeared in blood.

This clonotype was picked up a small number of times. Its antigen remains unknown. The source material, RNA transcripts, was used to amplify TCR beta CDR3 regions. HTBI primers were used for first-round RT-PCR of the TCR CDR3. One entry per CDR3 protein, called by TCRdb with MiXCR from the multiplex PCR reads. The top ten hold approximately 16% of the sample, which has 730,000 or so distinct CDR3 sequences, around 19% seen once. It was at first hyperthyroidism diagnosis, before any ophthalmopathy symptoms, that the blood sample was taken. The TCR comes from a woman in her forties or fifties with Graves' hyperthyroidism that later progressed to Graves' ophthalmopathy. Source material: blood.

Here the CDR3 DNA reads TGTGCCAGCAGCCAAGATCTTTGGAGGACGGACGGACCCCTCCACTTT. Translating gives CASSQDLWRTDGPLHF. The chain employs TRBV4-2 and TRBJ1-6, with no clear D. The CDR3 extends over 16 amino acids. V lost 0 bases and J 12 bases, leaving 18 bases between the germline ends. Germline V lookup: CDR1 LGHNA, CDR2 YNFKEQ.